The entry that follows covers one T cell receptor beta chain sequence. Its cognate antigen is unknown. The sample comes from a study of T cell responses to AZD1222 COVID-19 vaccine. Clones were read by immunoSEQ multiplex PCR, and TCRdb kept only the in-frame ones, dropping some. The data show 65,000 to 90,000 clones, roughly nine tenths seen once. General study results and limits: Seropositive at baseline were only six or seven AZD1222 recipients. Spike was spanned by vaccine-associated CD4 TCRs, with dominance at 160-218 and 743-854. Spike-specific TCR breadth rose after two AZD1222 doses, and depth rose as well.

Germline V gene sequence: CDR1 MDHEN, CDR2 SYDVKM. The CDR3 length is 14 residues. The V end was cut by 4 bases, the J end by 7 bases, with 14 bases between. The source material was peripheral blood, sampled on day 0 of AZD1222 vaccination. V usage is TRBV28 and J usage is TRBJ1-5; the D gene is possibly TRBD1 (5 bases). This receptor was obtained from an adult in good health. The CDR3 DNA is TGTGCCAGCAGTTACCCCGGGGGAGGACAGCCCCAGCATTTT. It is translated as CASSYPGGGQPQHF.